This T cell receptor (beta chain) was sequenced during a study of cytomegalovirus exposure and HLA in healthy donors. PCR was performed using 60 Vbeta and 13 Jbeta primers. Repertoires were generated with immunoSEQ multiplex PCR, while TCRdb's copy carries only in-frame clones and drops some. In the table there are around 140,000 clones, 60% to 85% of which are singletons. Findings of the study overall: A later analysis, which compared TCR beta chains of equal frequency, found the HLA-associated ones more clonally expanded. A link between a missense DCLRE1C variant and TCR beta V- and J-gene trimming emerged from a later analysis.

Trimming pared 8 bases from V and 6 bases from J, leaving 14 bases between. In germline, CDR1 is GTSNPN, CDR2 SVGIG (reference sequence). This CDR3 contains 12 residues. Concerning this clone itself: The target antigen is unknown.

Healthy bone marrow donors supplied every sample. The specimen was PBMCs. The genes are TRBV30 and TRBJ1-5, with a tentative D call TRBD1 (5 bases). The TCR originated in a man aged 40-49 years in good health and CMV-seropositive. In DNA, the CDR3 is TGTGCCGGGTCCGGGGGGGGTCAGCCCCAGCATTTT. Translation gives CAGSGGGQPQHF.